This T cell receptor (beta chain) derives from a study of T cell changes during pregnancy in multiple sclerosis. The protocol was immunoSEQ multiplex PCR, while the TCRdb copy is restricted to in-frame clones and leaves out a portion. The sample records tens of thousands of clones, about 90% being singletons. The sample was CD4+ T cells from peripheral blood mononuclear cells, taken in the second trimester of pregnancy. The sequence came from a female donor with multiple sclerosis, enrolled in a pregnancy study.

The CDR3 sequence: CAWTRTGGHEQYF. In nucleotides, the CDR3 is TGTGCCTGGACTAGGACAGGGGGACACGAGCAGTACTTC. The V gene is TRBV30, the J gene TRBJ2-7; 10 positions match TRBD1. This CDR3 has 13 residues. The germline gives CDR1 GTSNPN, CDR2 SVGIG (reference sequence). With V trimmed by 4 bases and J by 5 bases, 5 bases remained unmatched.